This TCR beta chain was captured by sequencing in a study of molecular identifiers for immune sequencing clone quantification. There are 13 residues in the CDR3. Between the trimmed V and J ends, which lost 0 bases and 2 bases, there was a span of 8 bases. Germline loops: CDR1 DFQATT, CDR2 SNEGSKA (reference sequence). Study observations and caveats: The share of molecules held by clones above 20 RNA copies was over 98% in effector cells and under 1% in naive cells.

One entry per CDR3 protein, called by TCRdb with MiXCR from the PCR reads. In the table there are approximately 500,000 distinct CDR3 sequences, around a fifth of which are singletons. This clonotype has at least ten counts. Its antigen is undetermined. V and J are TRBV20-1 and TRBJ2-7, with D unclear. The sequencing sample was made of naive CD8+ T cells from blood, with Jurkat cell RNA spiked in. Subset reported: FACS-sorted CD8+CD4-CCR7+CD45RA+ naive T cells. The clonotype comes from a human donor in good health. Some libraries in this study had Jurkat cell RNA spiked in. The chain's CDR3 is CSAREHGTYEQYF. Written as DNA, the CDR3 is TGCAGTGCTAGAGAGCACGGAACCTACGAGCAGTACTTC.